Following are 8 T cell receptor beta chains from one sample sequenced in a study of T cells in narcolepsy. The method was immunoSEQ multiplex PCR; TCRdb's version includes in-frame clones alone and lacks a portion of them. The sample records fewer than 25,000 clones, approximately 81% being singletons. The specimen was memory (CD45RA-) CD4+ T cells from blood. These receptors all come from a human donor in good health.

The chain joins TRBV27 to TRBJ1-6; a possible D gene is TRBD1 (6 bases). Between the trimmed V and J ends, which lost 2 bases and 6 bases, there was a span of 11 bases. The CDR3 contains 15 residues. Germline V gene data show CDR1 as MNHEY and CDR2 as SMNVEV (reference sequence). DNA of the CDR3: TGTGCCAGCAGTTTAAAAGGGGGTGGTAATTCACCCCTCCACTTT. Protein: CASSLKGGGNSPLHF.

CDR3 sequence reads: CASSEARQLAKRLFF. Written as DNA, the CDR3 is TGTGCCAGCAGTGAAGCGCGGCAACTAGCAAAGAGGCTGTTTTTT. The gene calls are TRBV2 and TRBJ2-2; weak D call: TRBD2 (6 bases). V lost 0 bases and J lost 13, with 18 bases in between. The CDR3 totals 15 residues. The germline gives CDR1 SNHLY, CDR2 FYNNEI.

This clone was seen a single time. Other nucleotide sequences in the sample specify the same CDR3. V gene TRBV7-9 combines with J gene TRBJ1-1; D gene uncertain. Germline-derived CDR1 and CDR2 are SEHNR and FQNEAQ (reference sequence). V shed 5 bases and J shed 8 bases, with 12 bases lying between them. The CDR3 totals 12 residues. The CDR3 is CASSKEGREAFF. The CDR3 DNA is TGTGCCAGCAGCAAAGAAGGGCGGGAAGCTTTCTTT.

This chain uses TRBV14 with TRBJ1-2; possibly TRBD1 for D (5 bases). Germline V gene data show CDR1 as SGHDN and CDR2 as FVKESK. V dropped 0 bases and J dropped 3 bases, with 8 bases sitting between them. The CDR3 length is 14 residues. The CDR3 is CASSQDRGDYGYTF. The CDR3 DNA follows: TGTGCCAGCAGCCAAGATCGAGGGGACTATGGCTACACCTTC.

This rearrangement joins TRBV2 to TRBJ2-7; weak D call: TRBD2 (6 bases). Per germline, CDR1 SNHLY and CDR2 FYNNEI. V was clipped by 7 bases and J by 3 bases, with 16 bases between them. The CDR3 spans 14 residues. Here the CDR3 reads CASIPGRGYYEQYF. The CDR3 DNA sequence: TGTGCCAGCATACCGGGACGGGGGTACTACGAGCAGTACTTC.

The CDR3 sequence is CASSSRGLAGEQFF. CDR3 sequence (DNA): TGTGCCAGCAGTTCCCGCGGACTAGCGGGTGAGCAGTTCTTC. The chain is built from TRBV27 and TRBJ2-1, with 11 bases lining up with TRBD2. The CDR3 is 14 amino acids. V lost 4 bases and J lost 9; bases outside the gene matches: 5. CDR1 and CDR2 from the germline V gene are MNHEY and SMNVEV (reference sequence).

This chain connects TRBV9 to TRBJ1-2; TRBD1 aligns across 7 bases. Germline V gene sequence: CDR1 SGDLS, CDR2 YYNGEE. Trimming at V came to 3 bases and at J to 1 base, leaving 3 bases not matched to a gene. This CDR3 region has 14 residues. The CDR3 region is CASSAGQSNYGYTF. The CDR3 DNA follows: TGTGCCAGCAGCGCGGGACAGAGTAACTATGGCTACACCTTC.

The CDR3 here is CASHPGGRVGGELFF. CDR3 DNA: TGCGCCAGCCACCCGGGGGGTAGGGTTGGCGGGGAGCTGTTTTTT. The genes are TRBV10-2 and TRBJ2-2, with TRBD2 matching over 7 bases. V gave up 8 bases and J gave up 7 bases; unmatched junction bases: 13. Germline values: CDR1 WSHSY, CDR2 SAAADI. CDR3 length: 15 amino acids.